This T cell receptor beta chain was captured by sequencing in a study of blood T cells in healthy people across ages. Study conclusions and caveats: Measured against age, TCR beta diversity per million T cells decreased in a roughly linear manner. It was not known whether donors were CMV positive (a possible confounder of expanded clonotype changes).

Notes on this clonotype: Its antigen is undetermined.

The germline V gene has CDR1 DFQATT and CDR2 SNEGSKA (reference sequence). V dropped 2 bases and J dropped 8; count of bases not matched to a gene: 13. The CDR3 runs to 16 residues. Those donating, healthy Caucasian individuals from Russia, were aged roughly 6 to 100. With a J-beta primer mix and a sample-barcoded 5' primer, a second PCR ran about 7 to 11 cycles. Researchers report that a template-switch adaptor with 12 random nucleotides tagged each cDNA molecule. A single record per CDR3 protein comes from TCRdb applying MiXCR to the 5' RACE reads. This repertoire shows hundreds of thousands of distinct CDR3 sequences, 58% found once; its top ten account for about 20%.

The V call is TRBV20-1, the J call TRBJ2-1, with 9 bases matching TRBD2. The sequenced sample consisted of blood. The clonotype originates from a man aged 25-45 years in good health. DNA for the CDR3: TGCAGTGCTAGAAGGTTGGGCGGGGGGGCCGCCGATGAGCAGTTCTTC. It is translated as CSARRLGGGAADEQFF.